The next 2 T cell receptor beta chains were all read from a single sample in a study of shared clonotypes between healthy human individuals. CD8 cells regarded as naive lacked CD45RO, were positively chosen for CCR7, and omitted terminally differentiated effector memory CD45RA+ cells. Profiling relied on immunoSEQ multiplex PCR, and the TCRdb table lists in-frame clones only, not all of them. The data show some 740,000 clones, roughly 92% seen once. Sequencing was done on a sample of naive CD8+ T cells sorted from blood. These receptor sequences come from a man in his thirties or forties in good health.

The rearrangement joins TRBV27 to TRBJ2-1, with D perhaps assigned TRBD1 or TRBD2 (5 bases each). Germline-derived CDR1 and CDR2 are MNHEY and SMNVEV (reference sequence). V gave up 2 bases and J gave up 7 bases, with 21 bases separating them. This CDR3 comprises 17 residues. CDR3 DNA sequence: TGTGCCAGCAGTTTAAGGGCGGGCAGGGCGGTGGCAAATGAGCAGTTCTTC. Its protein product is CASSLRAGRAVANEQFF.

The V gene is TRBV27, the J gene TRBJ1-4, with TRBD1 identical over 11 bases. The CDR3 runs to 16 residues. The V gene end was trimmed by 5 bases and the J gene end by 8 bases; junction bases not matched to a gene: 10. The germline gives CDR1 MNHEY, CDR2 SMNVEV (reference sequence). CDR3 sequence (DNA): TGTGCCAGCAGTAGCGGGACAGGGGGAAGACGGGAAAAACTGTTTTTT. It translates to CASSSGTGGRREKLFF.